Listed below are T cell receptor beta chains from one sample, sequenced in a study of early T cells in non-severe SARS-CoV-2 infection. TCRdb re-analysed the 5' RACE reads in MiXCR, keeping a single row per CDR3 protein. The sample consists of around 61,000 distinct CDR3 sequences, around 15% of them appearing once. Sample: whole blood, taken at baseline. Receptors were obtained from an adult who was a healthcare worker with PCR-confirmed SARS-CoV-2 infection or an uninfected control (not recorded which). Both conserved end residues are part of each CDR3. The D gene is left open where the match is weak. Some rows have no size entry. The others give once, few or many, or a class for an expanded clone.

NA	TRBV28	NA	TRBJ2-7	CASSPLGYEQYF	TGTGCCAGCAGCCCACTGGGATACGAGCAGTACTTC
TRBD1	TRBV3-1	NA	TRBJ1-3	CASSQGGGPSGNTIYF	TGTGCCAGCAGCCAAGGAGGGGGCCCCTCTGGAAACACCATATATTTT
NA	TRBV15	few	TRBJ2-2	CATTSRGLAAGELFF	TGTGCCACCACCTCCCGCGGCTTGGCGGCCGGGGAGCTGTTTTTT
TRBD2	TRBV11-3	NA	TRBJ2-1	CASGTSGYNEQFF	TGTGCCAGCGGGACTAGCGGCTACAATGAGCAGTTCTTC
TRBD2	TRBV19	NA	TRBJ2-1	CASSPPGTSTYNNEQFF	TGTGCCAGTAGTCCCCCGGGGACTAGCACGTACAACAATGAGCAGTTCTTC
NA	TRBV24-1	many	TRBJ2-1	CATSDAATNEQFF	TGTGCCACCAGTGATGCCGCTACAAATGAGCAGTTCTTC
NA	TRBV29-1	few	TRBJ1-3	CSVDGGISGNTIYF	TGCAGCGTTGATGGGGGAATCTCTGGAAACACCATATATTTT
TRBD2	TRBV2	few	TRBJ2-3	CATHGGTTDTQYF	TGTGCCACCCACGGGGGGACCACAGATACGCAGTATTTT
TRBD1	TRBV20-1	NA	TRBJ1-1	CSAKGGAGSTEAFF	TGCAGTGCTAAAGGGGGCGCGGGGAGCACTGAAGCTTTCTTT
NA	TRBV28	few	TRBJ2-3	CASRAGYTDTQYF	TGTGCCAGCAGGGCCGGGTACACAGATACGCAGTATTTT
TRBD2	TRBV29-1	NA	TRBJ2-3	CSVVAGGSTDTQYF	TGCAGCGTTGTAGCGGGGGGAAGCACAGATACGCAGTATTTT
TRBD2	TRBV29-1	NA	TRBJ2-2	CSVLAGPNTGELFF	TGCAGCGTTTTAGCGGGACCGAACACCGGGGAGCTGTTTTTT
TRBD1	TRBV5-6	NA	TRBJ2-7	CASSSWTGRSYEQYF	TGTGCCAGCAGCTCCTGGACAGGGAGGTCTTACGAGCAGTACTTC
TRBD1	TRBV20-1	NA	TRBJ1-5	CSALQGAVLGNQPQHF	TGCAGTGCTTTACAGGGGGCTGTTCTGGGCAATCAGCCCCAGCATTTT
NA	TRBV7-9	many	TRBJ2-1	CASSPGTGRVF	TGTGCCAGCAGCCCCGGAACTGGTAGGGTCTTC
TRBD1	TRBV5-4	NA	TRBJ2-7	CASSLPGQGMGEQYF	TGTGCCAGCAGCCTCCCGGGACAGGGAATGGGGGAGCAGTACTTC
NA	TRBV4-1	NA	TRBJ1-6	CASSQVGGLALHF	TGCGCCAGCAGCCAAGTTGGGGGTTTGGCCCTCCACTTT
NA	TRBV28	many	TRBJ2-1	CASSFAGGLNNEQFF	TGTGCCAGCAGTTTCGCTGGGGGCCTTAACAATGAGCAGTTCTTC
NA	TRBV5-1	few	TRBJ2-7	CASGQDSSSYEQYF	TGCGCCAGCGGTCAGGATTCAAGCTCCTACGAGCAGTACTTC
TRBD1	TRBV6-6	NA	TRBJ2-2	CASRTTGAASTGELFF	TGTGCCAGCAGAACGACAGGGGCTGCGAGCACCGGGGAGCTGTTTTTT